These T cell receptor beta chains were read from a single sample in a study of cytomegalovirus exposure and HLA in healthy donors. TCRdb's copy holds only in-frame clones and misses some; the assay was immunoSEQ multiplex PCR. The data show 150,000 to 200,000 clones, 70% to 80% seen once. Sequenced: PBMCs. The receptor source for this set is a woman in her forties or fifties in good health and CMV-seronegative. Both conserved end residues are trimmed from each CDR3. A D gene is named only where the DNA matches it firmly.

CDR3 | D | V
ASSLTRDSPLH | NA | TRBV7-8
ASTGQGNTGELF | TRBD1 | TRBV27
SVGTVNSYEQY | NA | TRBV29-1
ASSFWPGPSYEQY | NA | TRBV7-2
ASSLTLGVEAF | NA | TRBV11-2
ASKRGPRQPQH | TRBD1 | TRBV6-1
ASRKRGGSYEQY | TRBD2 | TRBV28
ASSYQGMNAEAF | NA | TRBV6-6
ASSPRDRQETQY | TRBD1 | TRBV18
ASSLPRSGELF | NA | TRBV21-1
ASSEDRVPYNEQF | TRBD1 | TRBV5-1
ASSLGGSETYEQY | NA | TRBV5-1
ASRETGSSYEQY | NA | TRBV11-2
ASSFRGRNEQF | TRBD1 | TRBV7-3
ASSLGQGQTINEKLF | TRBD1 | TRBV5-4
ASSPSGGRNTEAF | NA | TRBV27
ASSYGQGSNQPQH | TRBD1 | TRBV6-6
ASTIGGFGYEQY | TRBD2 | TRBV28
ASSSRSGSYEQY | NA | TRBV7-6
ASSVGVSTYEQY | NA | TRBV9
ASSTQTGIGTEAF | TRBD1 | TRBV9
ASSSLASYNEQF | NA | TRBV27
ASSNPDSNTGELF | NA | TRBV7-3
ASSPTLETQY | NA | TRBV5-5
ASSQDQPQRRKETQY | NA | TRBV4-3
ASSLAVAGASYEQY | TRBD2 | TRBV7-2
ASSFGRVGLNEKLF | NA | TRBV28
ASSLVGTGVTYGYT | TRBD1 | TRBV5-6
ASSQATLAGGLEQY | TRBD2 | TRBV14
ASSEGGGPSYGYT | NA | TRBV2
ASSLGQRTSEQF | NA | TRBV5-1
ASSFTGYTEAF | NA | TRBV9
ASRLSPGLGTNEQF | TRBD2 | TRBV7-8
ASSDRGYQPQH | NA | TRBV6-4
AISESAGQFSSYNEQF | NA | TRBV10-3
ASSYSGLAFEQY | TRBD2 | TRBV6-5
AIQGPNSYEQY | TRBD1 | TRBV6-5
ASSLELRNYEQY | NA | TRBV5-1
ASSVGGIAGGAETQY | TRBD2 | TRBV9
SVGQVASGANVLT | NA | TRBV29-1
ASSQYEVSYEQY | NA | TRBV7-8
ATSPLMGSLNEKLF | NA | TRBV15
ASNPGGSGSYEQY | NA | TRBV6-5
ASGLRSSGGNQETQY | TRBD2 | TRBV12-5
ASSILTGQLYGYT | TRBD1 | TRBV19
ASSHLGRSSSLYNEQF | NA | TRBV4-1
ASSLRRDSYEQY | TRBD1 | TRBV7-9
ATSGAQDTEAF | NA | TRBV28
ASRPGLPTDTQY | NA | TRBV6-5
ASSQTGGWNTEAF | TRBD1 | TRBV18
ASSRAQLKDRARPHEQY | TRBD1 | TRBV7-9
ATSRLPGARTDTQY | NA | TRBV15
ASSLDRVNQPQH | NA | TRBV5-5
ASSVTGGRGNEQF | TRBD2 | TRBV9
ASSLWSGNTEAF | NA | TRBV27
ASRKTGGQPQH | TRBD1 | TRBV6-5
ASRTPRDRDDKGSYNEQF | TRBD1 | TRBV27
ATLAGAAETQY | TRBD2 | TRBV10-3
ASRPTGLLNNEQF | TRBD1 | TRBV7-2
ASSFYGGRWANVLT | NA | TRBV7-3